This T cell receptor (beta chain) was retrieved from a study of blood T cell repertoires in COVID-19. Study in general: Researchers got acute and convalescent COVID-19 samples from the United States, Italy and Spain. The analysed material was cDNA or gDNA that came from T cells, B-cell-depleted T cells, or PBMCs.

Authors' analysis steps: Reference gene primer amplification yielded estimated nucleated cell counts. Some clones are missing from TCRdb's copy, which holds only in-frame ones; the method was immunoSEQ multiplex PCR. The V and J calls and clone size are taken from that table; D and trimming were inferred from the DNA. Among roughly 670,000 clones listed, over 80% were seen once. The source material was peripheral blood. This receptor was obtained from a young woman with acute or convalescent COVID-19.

The CDR3 DNA reads as TGTGCCAGCAGCATATCCGGGACTAGCAGCCCAGATGAGCAGTTCTTC. This gives the protein CASSISGTSSPDEQFF. This sequence joins TRBV7-3 and TRBJ2-1; 9 bases are a match to TRBD2. The CDR3 spans 16 residues. V lost 5 bases and J lost 8; bases outside the gene matches: 13. CDR1 and CDR2 (germline): SGHTA, FQGTGA.